The rows below give T cell receptor beta chains drawn from one sample of a study of blood T cell repertoires in COVID-19. This table comes from immunoSEQ multiplex PCR, and its TCRdb copy is limited to in-frame clones, with some not included. The table includes about 150,000 clones, about nine tenths detected once. The sequenced material came from PBMCs or T cells enriched from blood (not recorded which). The receptors were gathered from a man aged 50-60 years who had recovered from COVID-19. Both conserved end residues are part of each CDR3. The D gene is left open where the match is weak. Some rows have no size entry. The others give once, few or many, or a class for an expanded clone.

clone size	D gene	V gene	J gene	CDR3 protein	CDR3 DNA
.	TRBD2	TRBV2	TRBJ2-2	CASRHTSGRPNTGELFF	TGTGCCAGCAGGCACACTAGCGGGAGGCCAAACACCGGGGAGCTGTTTTTT
.	TRBD1	TRBV7-3	TRBJ1-4	CASSLWTGGEKLFF	TGTGCCAGCAGCTTATGGACAGGGGGTGAAAAACTGTTTTTT
.	.	TRBV5-1	TRBJ1-2	CASSPGPGGYGYTF	TGCGCCAGCAGCCCCGGTCCAGGAGGCTATGGCTACACCTTC
.	.	TRBV5-8	TRBJ1-4	CASSLWAGNEKLFF	TGTGCCAGCAGCTTGTGGGCAGGGAACGAAAAACTGTTTTTT
few	.	TRBV6-5	TRBJ1-2	CASSPGTSQVGYTF	TGTGCCAGCAGTCCCGGGACATCCCAGGTGGGCTACACCTTC
.	.	TRBV5-1	TRBJ2-7	CASTSGAPGAYEQYF	TGCGCCAGCACCTCCGGGGCCCCGGGAGCCTACGAGCAGTACTTC
.	.	TRBV7-8	TRBJ2-7	CASSLQYEQYF	TGTGCCAGCAGCTTACAGTACGAGCAGTACTTC
.	TRBD1	TRBV6-5	TRBJ1-6	CASSKTTGGHSPLHF	TGTGCCAGCAGTAAAACTACAGGGGGGCATTCACCCCTCCACTTT
.	.	TRBV28	TRBJ1-1	CASSKPAVNTEAFF	TGTGCCAGCAGCAAACCGGCGGTGAACACTGAAGCTTTCTTT
few	TRBD1	TRBV28	TRBJ1-2	CASRRGLNGYTF	TGTGCCAGCAGAAGGGGGCTGAATGGCTACACCTTC
.	TRBD2	TRBV4-3	TRBJ2-1	CASSQIHGLAESGEQFF	TGCGCCAGCAGCCAAATCCATGGACTAGCGGAATCAGGGGAGCAGTTCTTC
.	.	TRBV12-2	TRBJ1-5	CASRPGGRNQPQHF	TGTGCAAGTCGGCCGGGAGGTCGCAATCAGCCCCAGCATTTT
.	.	TRBV4-1	TRBJ2-3	CASSQESVAVSTDTQYF	TGCGCCAGCAGCCAAGAGTCAGTAGCGGTTAGCACAGATACGCAGTATTTT
.	.	TRBV11-2	TRBJ2-1	CASSRYNEQFF	TGTGCCAGCAGCCGTTACAATGAGCAGTTCTTC
.	.	TRBV29-1	TRBJ2-2	CSVAWTGELFF	TGCAGCGTGGCCTGGACCGGGGAGCTGTTTTTT
.	TRBD1	TRBV5-1	TRBJ1-4	CASSPTGATNEKLFF	TGCGCCAGCAGTCCAACAGGGGCAACTAATGAAAAACTGTTTTTT
.	.	TRBV7-2	TRBJ2-5	CASSLALPGKETQYF	TGTGCCAGCAGCTTAGCGCTTCCGGGTAAAGAGACCCAGTACTTC